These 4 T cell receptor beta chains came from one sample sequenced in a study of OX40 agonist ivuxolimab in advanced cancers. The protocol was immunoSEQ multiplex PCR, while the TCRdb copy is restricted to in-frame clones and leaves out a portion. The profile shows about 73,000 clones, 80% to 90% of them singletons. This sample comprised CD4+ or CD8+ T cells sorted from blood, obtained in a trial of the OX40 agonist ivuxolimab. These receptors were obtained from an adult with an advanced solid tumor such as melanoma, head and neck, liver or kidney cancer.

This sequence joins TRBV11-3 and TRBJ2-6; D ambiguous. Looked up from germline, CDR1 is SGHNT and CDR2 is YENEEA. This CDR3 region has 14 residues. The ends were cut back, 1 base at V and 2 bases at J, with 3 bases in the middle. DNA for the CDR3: TGTGCCAGCAGCTTAGGGGCTGGGGCCAACGTCCTGACTTTC. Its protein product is CASSLGAGANVLTF. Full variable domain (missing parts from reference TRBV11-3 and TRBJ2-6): EAGVVQSPRYKIIEKKQPVAFWCNPISGHNTLYWYLQNLGQGPELLIRYENEEAVDDSQLPKDRFSAERLKGVDSTLKIQPAELGDSAVYLCASSLGAGANVLTFGAGSRLTVL.

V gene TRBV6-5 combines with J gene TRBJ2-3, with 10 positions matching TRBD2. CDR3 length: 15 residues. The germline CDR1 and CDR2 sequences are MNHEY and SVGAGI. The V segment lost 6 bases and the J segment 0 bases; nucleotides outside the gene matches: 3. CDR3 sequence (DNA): TGTGCCAGCAGACGGACTAGCGGCAGCACAGATACGCAGTATTTT. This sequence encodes CASRRTSGSTDTQYF.

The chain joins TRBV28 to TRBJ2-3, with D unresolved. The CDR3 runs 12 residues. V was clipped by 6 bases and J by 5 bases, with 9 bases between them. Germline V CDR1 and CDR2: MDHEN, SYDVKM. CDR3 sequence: CASRKRVDTQYF. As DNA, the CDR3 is TGTGCCAGCAGGAAACGGGTAGATACGCAGTATTTT.

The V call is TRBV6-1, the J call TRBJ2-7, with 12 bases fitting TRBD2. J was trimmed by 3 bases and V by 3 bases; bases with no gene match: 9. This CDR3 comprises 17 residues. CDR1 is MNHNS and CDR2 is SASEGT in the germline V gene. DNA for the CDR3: TGTGCCAGCAGTGATGGGCTGACTAGCGGGAGAGGCTACGAGCAGTACTTC. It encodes CASSDGLTSGRGYEQYF.